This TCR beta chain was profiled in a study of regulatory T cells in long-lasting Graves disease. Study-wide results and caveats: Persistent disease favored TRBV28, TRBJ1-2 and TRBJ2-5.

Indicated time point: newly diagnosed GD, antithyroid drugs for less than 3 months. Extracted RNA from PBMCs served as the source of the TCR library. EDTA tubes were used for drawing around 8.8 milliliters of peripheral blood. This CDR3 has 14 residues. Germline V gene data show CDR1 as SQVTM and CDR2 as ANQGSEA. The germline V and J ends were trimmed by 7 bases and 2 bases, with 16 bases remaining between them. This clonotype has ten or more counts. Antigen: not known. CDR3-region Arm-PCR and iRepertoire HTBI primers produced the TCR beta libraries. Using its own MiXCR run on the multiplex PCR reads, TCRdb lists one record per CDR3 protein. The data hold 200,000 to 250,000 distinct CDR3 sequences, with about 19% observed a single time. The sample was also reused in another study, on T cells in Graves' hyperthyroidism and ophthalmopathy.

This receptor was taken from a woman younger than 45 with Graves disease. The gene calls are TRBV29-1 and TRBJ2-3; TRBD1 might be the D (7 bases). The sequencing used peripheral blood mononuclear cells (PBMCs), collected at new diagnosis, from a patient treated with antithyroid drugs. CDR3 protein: CSGGATGDTDTQYF. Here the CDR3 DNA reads TGCAGCGGGGGGGCAACAGGGGACACAGATACGCAGTATTTT.